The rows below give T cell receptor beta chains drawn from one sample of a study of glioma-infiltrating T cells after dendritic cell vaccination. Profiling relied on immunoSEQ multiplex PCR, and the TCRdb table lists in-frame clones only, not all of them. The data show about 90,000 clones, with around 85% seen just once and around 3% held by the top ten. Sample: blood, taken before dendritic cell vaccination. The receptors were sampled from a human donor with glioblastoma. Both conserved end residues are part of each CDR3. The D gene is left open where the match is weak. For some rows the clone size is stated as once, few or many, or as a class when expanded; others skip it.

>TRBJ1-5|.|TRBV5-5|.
TGTGCCAGCAGCTTGGCGGGGGGGGATCAGCCCCAGCATTTT
CASSLAGGDQPQHF
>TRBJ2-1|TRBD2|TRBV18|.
TGTGCCAGCTCACCGGGACTAGCGGGAGAGGTTGAGCAGTTCTTC
CASSPGLAGEVEQFF
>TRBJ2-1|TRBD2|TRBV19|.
TGTGCCAGTAGCTCAAAGTGGGCTAGCGGGAGAGAGACCTACAATGAGCAGTTCTTC
CASSSKWASGRETYNEQFF
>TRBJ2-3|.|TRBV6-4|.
TGTGCCAGCAGTCGCGAAAATGGGGCAGCAGATACGCAGTATTTT
CASSRENGAADTQYF
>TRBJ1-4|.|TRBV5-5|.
TGTGCCAGCAGCTTGGCCAATACCGTCGGTGGAAAACTGTTTTTT
CASSLANTVGGKLFF
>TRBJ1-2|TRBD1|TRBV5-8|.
TGTGCCAGCAGCTTACTCCCGGGACAGGGCGACTATGGCTACACCTTC
CASSLLPGQGDYGYTF
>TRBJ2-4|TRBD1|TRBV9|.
TGTGCCAGCAGCGGTATCACAGGGGCGGATTTAGCCAAAAACATTCAGTACTTC
CASSGITGADLAKNIQYF
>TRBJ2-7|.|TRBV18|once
TGTGCCAGCTCACCACCAGGCAGGGGCTACGAGCAGTACTTC
CASSPPGRGYEQYF
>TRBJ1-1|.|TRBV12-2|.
TGTGCAAGTCGCCTCGTTGAAGGGGGCTCGATGAACACTGAAGCTTTCTTT
CASRLVEGGSMNTEAFF
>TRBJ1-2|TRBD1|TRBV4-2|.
TGTGCCAGCAGGCTCCCGGGACAGGGGATTTATGGCTACACCTTC
CASRLPGQGIYGYTF
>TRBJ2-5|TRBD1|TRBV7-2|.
TGTGCCAGCAGCTCCCGGACAGGGTCGGAGACCCAGTACTTC
CASSSRTGSETQYF
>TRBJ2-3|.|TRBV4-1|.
TGCGCCAGCAGCCCCCAGGGGTTGAATACGCAGTATTTT
CASSPQGLNTQYF
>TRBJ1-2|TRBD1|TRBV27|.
TGTGCCAGCAGCCTGGACAGGGATAACTATGGCTACACCTTC
CASSLDRDNYGYTF
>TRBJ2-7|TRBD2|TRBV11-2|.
TGTGCCAGCAGCTTGACTAGCGCGTACGAGCAGTACTTC
CASSLTSAYEQYF
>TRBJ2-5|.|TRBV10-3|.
TGTGCCATCAGTGGCAGCGGAGTCGAGACCCAGTACTTC
CAISGSGVETQYF
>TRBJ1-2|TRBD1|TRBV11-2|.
TGTGCCAGCAGCTTAGATATCCAGGGGGCTCCCACCTTC
CASSLDIQGAPTF
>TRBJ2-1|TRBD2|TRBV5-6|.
TGTGCCAGCAGCTTGAGGACTAGCGGTGGAAATGAGCAGTTCTTC
CASSLRTSGGNEQFF
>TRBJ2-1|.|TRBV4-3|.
TGCGCCAGCAGCAGGGATGGGAGCGGTCCCTACAATGAGCAGTTCTTC
CASSRDGSGPYNEQFF
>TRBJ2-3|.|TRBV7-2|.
TGTGCCAGCAGCCCCCTCCCGGGAGATACGCAGTATTTT
CASSPLPGDTQYF